Listed below are T cell receptor beta chains from one sample, sequenced in a study of blood T cell repertoires in COVID-19. Method: immunoSEQ multiplex PCR; TCRdb's copy keeps in-frame clones and lacks some. The table lists about 100,000 clones, about 80% of them singletons, with roughly 29% in the top ten. Sequencing was carried out using peripheral blood. The receptors were sampled from an older man with active or convalescent COVID-19. CDR3s include the opening cysteine and the closing phenylalanine or tryptophan. A D gene is named only where the DNA matches it firmly. Clone size is given for some rows only: seen once, a few or many times, or a class if the clone is expanded.

j_call,d_call,clone_size,v_call,cdr3_nt,cdr3_aa
TRBJ2-3,TRBD2,.,TRBV24-1,TGTGCCACCAGCACCAGCGGGAGTAACTTAGATACGCAGTATTTT,CATSTSGSNLDTQYF
TRBJ2-1,.,few,TRBV11-3,TGTGCCAGCGGTCGGCGGGATGCTTCGGATGAGCAGTTCTTC,CASGRRDASDEQFF
TRBJ1-1,.,.,TRBV5-6,TGTGCCAGCAGCTTGAGGGGTCACAACACTGAAGCTTTCTTT,CASSLRGHNTEAFF
TRBJ2-5,TRBD1,.,TRBV9,TGTGCCAGCAGCGTAGAGGGGGACAGACGAATGGAGACCCAGTACTTC,CASSVEGDRRMETQYF
TRBJ1-4,TRBD1,.,TRBV15,TGTGCCACCAGCAGAGGGTGGGGGATGAGGGGGCAAAATGAAAAACTGTTTTTT,CATSRGWGMRGQNEKLFF
TRBJ2-3,TRBD2,.,TRBV9,TGTGCCAGCAGCTCAACGGGGGGGCCTCCAGATACGCAGTATTTT,CASSSTGGPPDTQYF
TRBJ2-1,TRBD2,.,TRBV27,TGTGCCAGCAGTTCCAGGACACTAGCGACCTACAATGAGCAGTTCTTC,CASSSRTLATYNEQFF
TRBJ1-5,.,.,TRBV15,TGTGCCACCGGACGGTCAGGGAATCAGCCCCAGCATTTT,CATGRSGNQPQHF
TRBJ2-5,TRBD2,.,TRBV2,TGTGCCAGCAGTCGGGAGCGGGGGGCGAAAGAGACCCAGTACTTC,CASSRERGAKETQYF
TRBJ2-2,TRBD2,few,TRBV7-9,TGTGCCAGCAGCTCCAACACCGGACTAGCGGGAGGACTAGGGTTGTTTTTT,CASSSNTGLAGGLGLFF
TRBJ2-3,TRBD1,.,TRBV10-1,TGCGCCAGCGCCTCGGACAGGGTGGGCACAGATACGCAGTATTTT,CASASDRVGTDTQYF
TRBJ1-1,TRBD1,.,TRBV6-1,TGTGCCAGCAGTGAGAGGGGACAGGGGACGCGAACTGAAGCTTTCTTT,CASSERGQGTRTEAFF
TRBJ1-1,.,.,TRBV13,TGTGCCACCTTAGAGGGCCCGAACACTGAAGCTTTCTTT,CATLEGPNTEAFF
TRBJ2-3,TRBD1,.,TRBV25-1,TGTGCCAGCAGTATCGGGACAGGGGTGGTAGATACGCAGTATTTT,CASSIGTGVVDTQYF
TRBJ1-4,.,once,TRBV14,TGTGCCAGCAGCCCCCCTGGGGGCCTTAATGAAAAACTGTTTTTT,CASSPPGGLNEKLFF
TRBJ2-2,TRBD1,.,TRBV7-9,TGTGCCAGCACCCAGGGGGCAGTCAACACCGGGGAGCTGTTTTTT,CASTQGAVNTGELFF
TRBJ2-3,.,.,TRBV27,TGTGCCAGCAGTTCCTTGTGGACTCCAGATACGCAGTATTTT,CASSSLWTPDTQYF
TRBJ1-2,.,.,TRBV23-1,TGCGCCAGCAGTCAAGCGGGGGGCCTAGACTATGGCTACACCTTC,CASSQAGGLDYGYTF
TRBJ2-7,.,.,TRBV7-7,TGTGCCAGCAGCTTCAACACGTTCGAGCAGTACTTC,CASSFNTFEQYF
TRBJ2-7,TRBD1,.,TRBV4-3,TGCGCCAGCAGCCAAGATTCGCAGGGGGCCGTCGAGCAGTACTTC,CASSQDSQGAVEQYF
TRBJ1-4,.,.,TRBV30,TGTGCCTGGACCAGGGAGGTTAATGAAAAACTGTTTTTT,CAWTREVNEKLFF
TRBJ2-7,TRBD1,once,TRBV27,TGTGCCAGCAGAAACCCGGGACAGGGATCCTACGAGCAGTACTTC,CASRNPGQGSYEQYF
TRBJ1-3,.,.,TRBV11-2,TGTGCCAGCAGCTTAGGGGGGGCTGGAAACACCATATATTTT,CASSLGGAGNTIYF
TRBJ2-7,TRBD1,.,TRBV28,TGTGCCGGGGGGGGACAGGGGACCTACGAGCAGTACTTC,CAGGGQGTYEQYF
TRBJ1-6,TRBD1,few,TRBV28,TGTGCCAGCAGTTTATATCGGGACAGGGGGCCGACAAATAATTCACCCCTCCACTTT,CASSLYRDRGPTNNSPLHF
TRBJ1-5,.,.,TRBV5-1,TGCGCCAGCAGCCCTGGACAGAGCAATCAGCCCCAGCATTTT,CASSPGQSNQPQHF
TRBJ1-3,.,.,TRBV27,TGTGCCAGCAGCCCAGGGGTGGGAAACACCATATATTTT,CASSPGVGNTIYF
TRBJ2-5,TRBD1,.,TRBV19,TGTGCCAGTAGTTCTGGACAGGCAAACCAAGAGACCCAGTACTTC,CASSSGQANQETQYF
TRBJ1-2,.,.,TRBV11-2,TGTGCCAGCAGCTTCTCCGGACAGAGTCTTTATGGCTACACCTTC,CASSFSGQSLYGYTF
TRBJ1-5,.,few,TRBV24-1,TGTGCCACCAGTACGCTACTTCATCAGCCCCAGCATTTT,CATSTLLHQPQHF
TRBJ1-5,TRBD1,.,TRBV7-2,TGTGCCAGCAGCTTAGCGGGGGACAGGGCCCAGCATTTT,CASSLAGDRAQHF
TRBJ1-6,.,few,TRBV11-2,TGTGCCAGCAGCTTAACAGGGCAATCACCCCTCCACTTT,CASSLTGQSPLHF
TRBJ2-5,.,few,TRBV6-1,TGTGCCAGCAGTGAAAGGAGACCACAAGAGACCCAGTACTTC,CASSERRPQETQYF
TRBJ2-2,.,once,TRBV11-3,TGTGCCAGCAGCTTAGGAGGGCTCAACACCGGGGAGCTGTTTTTT,CASSLGGLNTGELFF
TRBJ2-5,.,.,TRBV5-1,TGCGCCAGCAGCTGGAGGGGGGGAGGAGAGACCCAGTACTTC,CASSWRGGGETQYF